This T cell receptor (beta chain) was observed in a study of cytomegalovirus exposure and HLA in healthy donors. Study-wide context: A subsequent analysis reported that the roughly 120 validation repertoires were produced on the same platform that had also been used for the approximately 710 first-cohort repertoires.

Separate from the roughly 670-subject first cohort, the roughly 120-subject validation cohort was the one that the donors belonged to. V lost 4 bases to trimming and J lost 5 bases; unmatched junction nucleotides: 5. Per the germline V gene, CDR1 is MGHRA and CDR2 is YSYEKL. The CDR3 contains 14 residues. Libraries were prepared by immunoSEQ multiplex PCR; TCRdb keeps only in-frame clonotypes and omits some of them. The profile shows some 54,000 clones, 90% of them singletons. The receptor comes from a man between 18 and 35 years old in good health and CMV-seronegative. The V gene is TRBV4-1, the J gene TRBJ2-1; 7 bases map to TRBD2. The sequencing input was PBMCs. The CDR3 loop reads CASSREGGNNEQFF. CDR3 DNA sequence: TGCGCCAGCAGCCGGGAGGGAGGAAACAATGAGCAGTTCTTC.